Below are 25 T cell receptor beta chains sequenced from a single sample in a study of blood T cell repertoires in COVID-19 (dated by TCRdb to between 2020 and 2021). Libraries were constructed by the immunoSEQ multiplex PCR assay. Not all clones reach the TCRdb copy of this immuneACCESS table, which keeps in-frame sequences only. Checked studies attribute under half of the gap to unresolved V genes and leave the rest unexplained. The sample table records some 230,000 clones; around 83% of these occur just once. The ten biggest clones cover just under 1% of the sample. The sequencing sample was made of peripheral blood. The receptors here all came from a man between 35 and 55 years old with acute or convalescent COVID-19.

The chain has TRBV11-2 and TRBJ2-1, with a weak D call TRBD1 (5 bases). Trimming took 6 bases from V and 4 from J, leaving 7 bases between them. The length of the CDR3 is 12 residues. In germline, CDR1 is SGHAT, CDR2 FQNNGV. For the CDR3, the DNA is TGTGCCAGCAGGTGGACATACAATGAGCAGTTCTTC. Translated: CASRWTYNEQFF.

This clone was seen a few times. The rearrangement uses TRBV5-4 and TRBJ2-1; D is possibly TRBD2 (6 bases). Germline-derived CDR1 and CDR2 are SGHNT and YYREEE (reference sequence). Trimming took off 0 bases at V and 7 bases at J, with 14 bases between the two ends. CDR3 length equals 15 residues. The CDR3 here is CASSLDLQGRNEQFF. CDR3 in DNA: TGTGCCAGCAGCTTGGATTTGCAAGGGAGGAATGAGCAGTTCTTC.

Here the CDR3 reads CSVEDEVGYTEAFF. The CDR3 DNA sequence: TGCAGCGTTGAAGATGAGGTCGGCTACACTGAAGCTTTCTTT. V usage is TRBV29-1 and J usage is TRBJ1-1; D is undetermined. Germline-derived CDR1 and CDR2 are SQVTM and ANQGSEA. Deletions cut 0 bases from V and 3 bases from J, with 11 bases between. The CDR3 runs 14 residues.

V usage is TRBV5-1 and J usage is TRBJ1-3; TRBD1 might be the D (6 bases). The CDR3 is 16 amino acids. Trimming cost V 0 bases and J 3 bases, with 13 bases left between them. Looked up from germline, CDR1 is SGHRS and CDR2 is YFSETQ. In DNA, the CDR3 is TGCGCCAGCAGCTTGGTTCCAGGGGCTTATGGAAACACCATATATTTT. Its translation is CASSLVPGAYGNTIYF.

The chain combines TRBV4-3 with TRBJ1-4, with D hard to call. The germline CDR1 and CDR2 sequences are LGHNA and YSLEER. The V end lost 1 base, the J end lost 1 base, and 7 bases lay between the germline ends. This CDR3 contains 15 residues. CDR3 DNA: TGCGCCAGCAGCCAAGGGTCGGGAACTAATGAAAAACTGTTTTTT. It yields the protein CASSQGSGTNEKLFF.

This sequence joins TRBV19 and TRBJ1-4; D may be TRBD1 (5 bases). This CDR3 spans 15 amino acids. Germline values: CDR1 LNHDA, CDR2 SQIVND (reference sequence). Trimming took 7 bases from V and 8 from J, leaving 20 bases between them. CDR3 region: CASKAPRAGSEKLFF. The CDR3 DNA is TGTGCCAGTAAAGCCCCCAGGGCAGGGTCCGAAAAACTGTTTTTT.

The genes are TRBV10-3 and TRBJ1-2; TRBD1 might be the D (6 bases). Germline CDR1 ENHRY, CDR2 SYGVKD. Trimming removed 2 bases at V and 7 bases at J, with 14 bases between. The length of the CDR3 is 14 residues. This CDR3 reads CAISETSDSSGYTF. CDR3 coding DNA: TGTGCCATCAGTGAGACTTCGGACAGTAGTGGCTACACCTTC.

The chain combines TRBV15 with TRBJ2-5, with D possibly being TRBD2 (7 bases). V shed 3 bases and J shed 4 bases, with 18 bases lying between them. The V gene's germline CDR1 is LNHNV and CDR2 YYDKDF (reference sequence). The length of the CDR3 is 16 residues. This CDR3 reads CATSRGWGGAGETQYF. The CDR3 region has the DNA TGTGCCACCAGCAGGGGTTGGGGGGGCGCAGGAGAGACCCAGTACTTC.

This clone was recorded many times. The rearrangement uses TRBV3-1 (or the pseudogene TRBV3-2) and TRBJ1-1, with 8 bases fitting TRBD1. The CDR3 covers 12 residues. Trimming took 3 bases from V and 11 from J; bases not matched to a gene: 5. Germline V lookup: CDR1 LGHDT, CDR2 YNNKEL (reference sequence). The CDR3 coding sequence is TGTGCCAGCAGCCACGCAGGGGGCCAGGCTTTCTTT. Translated: CASSHAGGQAFF.

The chain combines TRBV6-5 with TRBJ2-1, with TRBD1 as a possible D gene (6 bases). The CDR3 contains 15 residues. Germline-derived CDR1 and CDR2 are MNHEY and SVGAGI. The germline V and J ends were trimmed by 4 bases and 0 bases, with 10 bases remaining between them. In DNA form, the CDR3 reads TGTGCCAGCAGTTTAGACAGGAGCTCCTACAATGAGCAGTTCTTC. Its translation is CASSLDRSSYNEQFF.

The V gene is TRBV19, the J gene TRBJ2-3; 9 bases agree with TRBD1. The CDR3 extends over 14 amino acids. Germline V gene data show CDR1 as LNHDA and CDR2 as SQIVND (reference sequence). V shed 6 bases and J 1 base; nucleotides not matched to a gene: 2. CDR3 bases: TGTGCCAGTAGGAACAGGGGGCGCACAGATACGCAGTATTTT. As protein: CASRNRGRTDTQYF.

The V and J genes are TRBV4-1 and TRBJ2-6, with 10 bases aligning to TRBD2. The V segment lost 4 bases and the J segment 4 bases; nucleotides outside the gene matches: 13. This CDR3 comprises 19 residues. Germline V gene lookup returns CDR1 MGHRA and CDR2 YSYEKL. CDR3 sequence (DNA): TGCGCCAGCAGCCCGAATCCACTAGCGGGGAGGGCGGGGGCCAACGTCCTGACTTTC. Amino acid sequence: CASSPNPLAGRAGANVLTF.

This rearrangement joins TRBV6-2 or TRBV6-3 to TRBJ2-1; TRBD2 agrees at 8 bases. CDR1 MNHEY and CDR2 SVGEGT come from the germline V gene. This CDR3 is 14 amino acids long. V was clipped by 6 bases and J by 8 bases; unmatched bases: 9. CDR3 region: CASSPGLASYEQFF. CDR3 nucleotide sequence: TGTGCCAGCAGCCCAGGACTAGCTTCATATGAGCAGTTCTTC.

This chain links TRBV19 with TRBJ1-5, with 9 bases matching TRBD1. The CDR3 totals 15 residues. With V trimmed by 5 bases and J by 4 bases, 6 bases remained unmatched. CDR1 is LNHDA, CDR2 SQIVND, per germline (reference sequence). The CDR3 nucleotides are TGTGCCAGTAGTTTTACCGGGACAGGGAATCAGCCCCAGCATTTT. Translating it yields CASSFTGTGNQPQHF.

This chain connects TRBV2 to TRBJ1-5, with D unclear. Between the trimmed V and J ends, which lost 6 bases and 4 bases, there was a span of 10 bases. The CDR3 consists of 13 residues. Germline-derived CDR1 and CDR2 are SNHLY and FYNNEI. CDR3 loop: CASSEYLNQPQHF. DNA for the CDR3: TGTGCCAGCAGCGAATATCTTAATCAGCCCCAGCATTTT.

This chain links TRBV19 with TRBJ1-2; D is unclear. CDR3 length equals 14 residues. Germline V CDR1 and CDR2: LNHDA, SQIVND (reference sequence). V was pared by 4 bases and J by 5 bases, with 14 bases between. CDR3 loop: CASSRETTMYGYTF. DNA for the CDR3: TGTGCCAGTAGTAGAGAAACTACTATGTATGGCTACACCTTC.

CDR3 loop: CASRFNNEQFF. The DNA of the CDR3 is TGTGCCAGCAGATTCAACAATGAGCAGTTCTTC. The chain employs TRBV6-5 and TRBJ2-1; D uncertain. Germline V gives CDR1 MNHEY, CDR2 SVGAGI. V dropped 6 bases and J dropped 5 bases, with 5 bases sitting between them. The CDR3 loop spans 11 amino acids.

V gene TRBV5-1 combines with J gene TRBJ1-1; the match to TRBD1 covers 10 bases. Germline V gene lookup returns CDR1 SGHRS and CDR2 YFSETQ. The CDR3 loop spans 14 amino acids. V was clipped by 5 bases and J by 3 bases; unmatched bases: 4. The CDR3 protein is CASRYGQGDTEAFF. Here the CDR3 DNA reads TGCGCCAGCAGGTATGGACAGGGGGACACTGAAGCTTTCTTT.

V gene TRBV9 combines with J gene TRBJ1-1; TRBD1 agrees at 8 bases. The CDR3 contains 14 residues. The germline V gene encodes CDR1 SGDLS and CDR2 YYNGEE. V lost 3 bases to trimming and J lost 1 base; unmatched junction nucleotides: 2. Here the CDR3 reads CASSGQGRNTEAFF. In nucleotides, the CDR3 is TGTGCCAGCAGCGGACAGGGGAGGAACACTGAAGCTTTCTTT.

The V gene is TRBV4-2, the J gene TRBJ2-7, with TRBD2 matching 10 bases. The V and J ends lost 3 bases and 3 bases, in that order; junction bases with no gene match: 14. The CDR3 runs to 18 residues. Germline V gene data show CDR1 as LGHNA and CDR2 as YNFKEQ. CDR3 region: CASSHPSGGTSEFYEQYF. The DNA for the CDR3 is TGTGCCAGCAGCCACCCATCCGGCGGGACTAGCGAGTTCTACGAGCAGTACTTC.

The chain couples TRBV5-8 to TRBJ2-3; possible D gene TRBD1, 5 bases. Germline CDR1 and CDR2: SGHTS and YDEGEE. Trimming took off 3 bases at V and 3 bases at J, with 14 bases between the two ends. The CDR3 runs to 15 residues. CDR3 protein: CASSWGPGQTDTQYF. CDR3 coding DNA: TGTGCCAGCAGCTGGGGCCCGGGTCAGACAGATACGCAGTATTTT.

The V gene is TRBV19, the J gene TRBJ2-6, with a tentative D call TRBD1 (5 bases). Germline loops: CDR1 LNHDA, CDR2 SQIVND (reference sequence). This CDR3 spans 13 amino acids. V gave up 5 bases and J gave up 9 bases, with 11 bases separating them. CDR3 coding DNA: TGTGCCAGTAGTGAGGACATCGACAACGTCCTGACTTTC. It specifies CASSEDIDNVLTF. Full variable domain (rest looked up from reference TRBV19 and TRBJ2-6): DGGITQSPKYLFRKEGQNVTLSCEQNLNHDAMYWYRQDPGQGLRLIYYSQIVNDFQKGDIAEGYSVSREKKESFPLTVTSAQKNPTAFYLCASSEDIDNVLTFGAGSRLTVL.

The rearrangement joins TRBV7-8 to TRBJ1-2, with TRBD1 as a possible D gene (5 bases). Deletions cut 3 bases from V and 8 bases from J, with 10 bases between. The CDR3 runs to 12 residues. CDR1 and CDR2 (germline): SGHVS, FQNEAQ. CDR3 sequence (DNA): TGTGCCAGCAGCTTCATAGGGGTAGGCTACACCTTC. Protein: CASSFIGVGYTF.

This sequence joins TRBV7-9 and TRBJ2-7; the match to TRBD2 covers 8 bases. CDR1 is SEHNR and CDR2 is FQNEAQ in the germline V gene (reference sequence). Unmatched junction bases numbered 3, after V lost 5 bases and J lost 0 bases. The CDR3 covers 14 residues. CDR3 residues: CASSDGLASYEQYF. CDR3 nucleotide sequence: TGTGCCAGCAGCGATGGACTAGCCTCCTACGAGCAGTACTTC.

The rearrangement links TRBV2 to TRBJ2-5; weak D call: TRBD2 (5 bases). The CDR3 runs to 12 residues. Germline V gene sequence: CDR1 SNHLY, CDR2 FYNNEI. V lost 6 bases to trimming and J lost 7 bases, with 12 bases between them. In DNA form, the CDR3 reads TGTGCCAGCAGACAAAACGAGGGGACCCAGTACTTC. Translated, it gives CASRQNEGTQYF.